The 9 T cell receptor beta chains below come from one sample, sequenced in a study of T cell responses to AZD1222 COVID-19 vaccine. Profiling relied on immunoSEQ multiplex PCR, and the TCRdb table lists in-frame clones only, not all of them. The table includes about 97,000 clones, around 88% detected once. The sample consisted of peripheral blood, taken on day 0 of AZD1222 vaccination. The origin of the receptors is an adult in good health.

This clone showed up just once. The chain combines TRBV19 with TRBJ2-5, with a weak D call TRBD1 (6 bases). V lost 10 bases and J 2 bases, leaving 17 bases between the germline ends. The CDR3 runs to 14 residues. The germline V gene encodes CDR1 LNHDA and CDR2 SQIVND (reference sequence). This CDR3 reads CATSIKGVQETQYF. CDR3 DNA: TGTGCCACTTCGATCAAGGGGGTTCAAGAGACCCAGTACTTC.

CDR3 region: CASSYSMQVNSPLHF. CDR3 coding DNA: TGTGCCAGCAGTTACTCGATGCAGGTTAATTCACCCCTCCACTTT. The rearrangement uses TRBV6-5 and TRBJ1-6; D call uncertain. V lost 0 bases, J lost 6 bases, and 9 bases lay in between. This CDR3 contains 15 residues. Germline V gene sequence: CDR1 MNHEY, CDR2 SVGAGI.

The rearrangement links TRBV7-3 to TRBJ2-7, with D tentatively TRBD1 or TRBD2 (6 bases each). CDR1 and CDR2 from the germline V gene are SGHTA and FQGTGA. This CDR3 contains 16 residues. Trimming took off 5 bases at V and 2 bases at J, with 19 bases between the two ends. CDR3 in DNA: TGTGCCAGCAGCGTAGGGGGTGGTAGCGGTACCTACGAGCAGTACTTC. Translated, it gives CASSVGGGSGTYEQYF.

The chain uses TRBV19 and TRBJ2-6, with TRBD2 matching 7 bases. Germline CDR1 is LNHDA and CDR2 is SQIVND (reference sequence). The CDR3 is made up of 18 amino acids. Germline trimming cut 2 bases from V and 4 bases from J; bases unmatched to any gene: 11. The CDR3 DNA sequence: TGTGCCAGTAGTATACTGGGGGGGATCTTTGGAGGGGCCAACGTCCTGACTTTC. The encoded protein is CASSILGGIFGGANVLTF.

V is TRBV21-1 and J is TRBJ2-3; TRBD2 is the table's D call and was not checked against the DNA. TRBV21-1 is classified as a pseudogene. This CDR3 is built from 16 residues. CDR3 residues: CASNKIAGGATDTQYF. The CDR3 DNA follows: TGTGCCAGCAACAAAATAGCGGGAGGGGCCACAGATACGCAGTATTTT.

The chain couples TRBV29-1 to TRBJ1-5; D remains unclear. Germline assignment: CDR1 SQVTM and CDR2 ANQGSEA. The length of the CDR3 is 14 residues. V was cut by 4 bases and J by 7 bases, with 17 bases left in between. The CDR3 DNA reads TGCAGCGTTGCTAATTCGGGTGTCCAGCAGCCCCAGCATTTT. Protein sequence: CSVANSGVQQPQHF.

V usage is TRBV7-2 and J usage is TRBJ2-1; 7 positions match TRBD1. From germline, CDR1 is SGHTA and CDR2 FQGNSA. V gave up 1 base and J gave up 9 bases; unmatched junction bases: 6. The CDR3 runs 14 residues. The CDR3 DNA reads TGTGCCAGCAGCTTAGAAGGGTACAGGGGTGAGCAGTTCTTC. Translated, it gives CASSLEGYRGEQFF.

In DNA, the CDR3 is TGTGCCAGCAGCCTACAGGGGGCCCATCAGCCCCAGCATTTT. It translates to CASSLQGAHQPQHF. The chain uses TRBV6-2 or TRBV6-3 and TRBJ1-5; 9 bases line up with TRBD1. Trimming cost V 6 bases and J 5 bases; bases outside gene matches: 5. Germline V gene lookup returns CDR1 MNHEY and CDR2 SVGEGT. The CDR3 runs 14 residues.

The V call is TRBV10-3, the J call TRBJ2-3, with D possibly matching TRBD2 (5 bases). This CDR3 is 14 amino acids long. V was shortened by 6 bases and J by 0 bases, with 10 bases between the two germline ends. Germline V gives CDR1 ENHRY, CDR2 SYGVKD. The CDR3 sequence is CAISSGTSTDTQYF. The CDR3 nucleotides read TGTGCCATCAGCAGCGGAACTAGCACAGATACGCAGTATTTT.